These 28 T cell receptor beta chains originate from one sample sequenced in a study of graft-versus-host responses after intestinal transplantation. The method was immunoSEQ multiplex PCR; TCRdb's version includes in-frame clones alone and lacks a portion of them. The sample shows 40,000 or so clones, over 90% of them seen only once. Their specific antigens are unknown. The sample was unstimulated CD8+ T cells sorted from spleen or lymph node cells, taken before transplant. Every receptor here comes from a human donor who was the organ donor for an intestinal transplant.

This chain links TRBV7-9 with TRBJ2-5; the D is unclear. Per germline, CDR1 SEHNR and CDR2 FQNEAQ (reference sequence). Trimming pared 1 base from V and 5 bases from J, leaving 11 bases between. This CDR3 comprises 14 residues. This CDR3 reads CASSLEGRYETQYF. The CDR3 DNA follows: TGTGCCAGCAGCTTAGAGGGCCGCTATGAGACCCAGTACTTC.

V and J are TRBV28 and TRBJ2-7; D gene ambiguous. Germline V lookup: CDR1 MDHEN, CDR2 SYDVKM. V lost 6 bases and J lost 0, with 12 bases in between. The CDR3 length is 14 residues. The CDR3 sequence: CASRPLTSSYEQYF. In DNA form, the CDR3 reads TGTGCCAGCAGACCGTTGACAAGCTCCTACGAGCAGTACTTC.

The gene calls are TRBV29-1 and TRBJ2-5; TRBD1 is a possible D gene (6 bases). Near its end, the DNA agrees better with TRBJ2-7, so the J call may be wrong. The CDR3 runs 13 residues. Germline V CDR1 and CDR2: SQVTM, ANQGSEA. CDR3 sequence: CSVITGISYEQYF. The CDR3 region has the DNA TGCAGCGTGATCACAGGGATCTCATACGAGCAGTACTTC.

This clone was seen more than once but under ten times. The chain employs TRBV5-5 and TRBJ1-1, with TRBD1 identical over 7 bases. V was clipped by 4 bases and J by 3 bases; unmatched bases: 6. This CDR3 is built from 14 residues. In germline, CDR1 is SGHKS, CDR2 YYEKEE (reference sequence). The CDR3, as DNA: TGTGCCAGCAGCCAGGGGGGGATATACACTGAAGCTTTCTTT. It codes for CASSQGGIYTEAFF.

The chain recombines TRBV5-6 with TRBJ1-5; a possible D gene is TRBD1 (6 bases). Trimming shortened V by 2 bases and J by 4 bases, and 10 bases separated the two germline ends. This CDR3 region has 14 residues. Germline V gives CDR1 SGHDT, CDR2 YYEEEE. CDR3 nucleotides: TGTGCCAGCAGCTTTACAGGGTATAATCAGCCCCAGCATTTT. It translates to CASSFTGYNQPQHF.

This clone was observed a few times. The V and J genes are TRBV18 and TRBJ1-4, with D possibly TRBD1 on 6 matching bases. V shed 3 bases and J shed 6 bases, with 17 bases lying between them. The germline V gene encodes CDR1 KGHSH and CDR2 LQKENI. This CDR3 has 16 residues. The CDR3 sequence is CASSPGQNLRDEKLFF. The CDR3 DNA reads as TGTGCCAGCTCACCGGGACAAAACCTACGAGATGAAAAACTGTTTTTT.

This rearrangement joins TRBV7-2 to TRBJ1-1; the D gene is possibly TRBD1 (5 bases). Per the germline V gene, CDR1 is SGHTA and CDR2 is FQGNSA. V dropped 5 bases and J dropped 0 bases, with 13 bases sitting between them. The CDR3 length is 15 residues. The CDR3 protein is CASSRWGSLNTEAFF. The CDR3 region has the DNA TGTGCCAGCAGCCGGTGGGGCTCCTTGAACACTGAAGCTTTCTTT.

This chain uses TRBV25-1 with TRBJ2-7, with TRBD1 matching 8 bases. Trimming took 3 bases from V and 3 from J; bases not matched to a gene: 1. From germline, CDR1 is MGHDK and CDR2 SYGVNS. CDR3 size: 13 residues. In DNA, the CDR3 is TGTGCCAGCAGTGACAGGGGGCTCTACGAGCAGTACTTC. It codes for CASSDRGLYEQYF.

A few counts support this clone. V and J are TRBV9 and TRBJ2-5, with D possibly TRBD2 on 7 matching bases. This CDR3 spans 15 amino acids. V was cut by 4 bases and J by 2 bases, with 15 bases left in between. CDR1 is SGDLS and CDR2 is YYNGEE in the germline V gene. This CDR3 reads CASSPEGGEQETQYF. CDR3 in DNA: TGTGCCAGCAGCCCAGAGGGGGGGGAACAAGAGACCCAGTACTTC.

This rearrangement joins TRBV4-3 to TRBJ2-7; D gene uncertain. Germline V CDR1 and CDR2: LGHNA, YSLEER. V was pared by 0 bases and J by 7 bases, with 13 bases between. CDR3 size: 14 residues. DNA for the CDR3: TGCGCCAGCAGCCAAGACCTGGGCTCGGGTGAGCAGTACTTC. Protein product: CASSQDLGSGEQYF.

This chain links TRBV7-6 with TRBJ2-1; 13 bases line up with TRBD2. This CDR3 has 20 residues. Germline CDR1 SGHVS, CDR2 FNYEAQ. Germline trimming cut 5 bases from V and 0 bases from J; bases unmatched to any gene: 13. CDR3: CASSHTGRTSGSGSYNEQFF. The CDR3 region has the DNA TGTGCCAGCAGCCATACTGGTAGGACTAGCGGGAGCGGCTCCTACAATGAGCAGTTCTTC.

The chain recombines TRBV4-3 with TRBJ1-4; TRBD1 agrees at 8 bases. The V segment lost 0 bases and the J segment 8 bases; nucleotides outside the gene matches: 8. The CDR3 extends over 16 amino acids. CDR1 LGHNA and CDR2 YSLEER come from the germline V gene. CDR3 DNA sequence: TGCGCCAGCAGCCAAGATTCCGACAGGGGATGGGAAAAACTGTTTTTT. It specifies CASSQDSDRGWEKLFF.

This clone was counted once. The V call is TRBV28, the J call TRBJ2-7, with D uncertain. V was clipped by 5 bases and J by 4 bases, with 6 bases between them. Germline-derived CDR1 and CDR2 are MDHEN and SYDVKM. The CDR3 length is 11 residues. The CDR3 DNA reads as TGTGCCAGCAGTGATTGGTACGAGCAGTACTTC. Its translation is CASSDWYEQYF.

CDR3 in amino acids: CASSLGRGPVGEQYF. CDR3 nucleotide sequence: TGTGCCAGCAGTTTAGGGCGAGGGCCCGTAGGCGAGCAGTACTTC. The V call is TRBV28, the J call TRBJ2-7; D might be TRBD2 (5 bases). The CDR3 is made up of 15 amino acids. CDR1 MDHEN and CDR2 SYDVKM come from the germline V gene. V lost 2 bases and J 6 bases, leaving 17 bases between the germline ends.

The rearrangement links TRBV7-3 to TRBJ2-5; the D gene is possibly TRBD1 (6 bases). There are 13 residues in the CDR3. CDR1 is SGHTA, CDR2 FQGTGA, per germline. The V and J ends lost 3 bases and 3 bases respectively, with 8 bases between them. CDR3: CASSFSGEETQYF. Here the CDR3 DNA reads TGTGCCAGCAGCTTCTCAGGGGAAGAGACCCAGTACTTC.

The chain has TRBV4-3 and TRBJ2-5; 8 bases fit TRBD1. The DNA end is more similar to TRBJ2-7, so the J call may be wrong. There are 17 residues in the CDR3. Per the germline V gene, CDR1 is LGHNA and CDR2 is YSLEER. The CDR3 here is CASSQDPAGGTSYEQYF. The CDR3, as DNA: TGCGCCAGCAGCCAAGATCCGGCAGGGGGCACATCCTACGAGCAGTACTTC.

CDR3 amino acids: CASGPRLEFYEQYF. The CDR3, as DNA: TGTGCTAGTGGTCCACGACTAGAGTTCTACGAGCAGTACTTC. The rearrangement uses TRBV12-5 and TRBJ2-5; TRBD2 might be the D (6 bases). The DNA end lines up better with TRBJ2-7; the J call may be wrong. Germline CDR1 LGHNT, CDR2 FRNRAP. The CDR3 has 14 amino acids.

The rearrangement uses TRBV27 and TRBJ2-5, with 7 bases fitting TRBD2. Matching the DNA end better, TRBJ2-7 makes the J call doubtful. CDR1 MNHEY and CDR2 SMNVEV come from the germline V gene (reference sequence). The CDR3 spans 13 residues. This CDR3 reads CASSLSGGDEQYF. As DNA, the CDR3 is TGTGCCAGCAGTTTATCGGGGGGGGACGAGCAGTACTTC.

The V and J genes are TRBV29-1 and TRBJ2-1; 8 positions agree with TRBD2. The CDR3 loop spans 14 amino acids. Unmatched junction bases numbered 13, after V lost 6 bases and J lost 9 bases. Germline values: CDR1 SQVTM, CDR2 ANQGSEA. The CDR3, as DNA: TGCAGCGTCTGGGGACTAGTGGGTAATGGTGAGCAGTTCTTC. It specifies CSVWGLVGNGEQFF.

This clone was recorded once. In DNA, the CDR3 is TGCAGCGTTGGGGGTGGGCAGAGCAGCTCCTACGAGCAGTACTTC. This sequence encodes CSVGGGQSSSYEQYF. This rearrangement joins TRBV29-1 to TRBJ2-7; D gene ambiguous. Trimming left V 4 bases short and J 0 bases short, with 16 bases between. The CDR3 is 15 residues long. CDR1 is SQVTM, CDR2 ANQGSEA, per germline.

V gene TRBV5-1 combines with J gene TRBJ2-2, with a tentative D call TRBD2 (5 bases). Per the germline V gene, CDR1 is SGHRS and CDR2 is YFSETQ. Trimming removed 2 bases from V and 5 bases from J, with 13 bases in between. This CDR3 contains 15 residues. In DNA, the CDR3 is TGCGCCAGCAGCTTTCTGGGAGAGGAAACCGGGGAGCTGTTTTTT. The encoded protein is CASSFLGEETGELFF.

J is TRBJ1-2 and V is TRBV7-9, with D unresolved. The germline V gene has CDR1 SEHNR and CDR2 FQNEAQ (reference sequence). V was cut by 4 bases and J by 7 bases, with 19 bases left in between. This CDR3 contains 15 residues. The CDR3, as DNA: TGTGCCAGCAGCTCTATGCGACGAGGAATCGGTGGCTACACCTTC. Translation: CASSSMRRGIGGYTF.

The J gene is TRBJ2-7, the V gene TRBV25-1; D is undetermined. Germline CDR1 is MGHDK and CDR2 is SYGVNS. The CDR3 has 14 amino acids. With 3 bases removed from V and 2 bases from J, the gap between germline ends came to 11 bases. The CDR3 sequence: CASSDWQDPYEQYF. The CDR3 coding sequence is TGTGCCAGCAGTGATTGGCAGGACCCCTACGAGCAGTACTTC.

The chain recombines TRBV7-9 with TRBJ2-5; the D call may be TRBD1 or TRBD2 (5 bases each). In germline, CDR1 is SEHNR, CDR2 FQNEAQ (reference sequence). The CDR3 contains 16 residues. The V gene lost 5 bases and the J gene lost 0 bases, with 16 bases spanning the gap. The DNA of the CDR3 is TGTGCCAGCAGCCCGTTCCCGGGGACCCACCAAGAGACCCAGTACTTC. Protein sequence: CASSPFPGTHQETQYF.

The chain recombines TRBV9 with TRBJ2-7, with 7 bases matching TRBD1. This CDR3 is 16 amino acids long. Per germline, CDR1 SGDLS and CDR2 YYNGEE. Trimming removed 3 bases from V and 0 bases from J; junction bases left unmatched: 9. In DNA form, the CDR3 reads TGTGCCAGCAGCGGAAATTTTGAGGGGGCCTCCTACGAGCAGTACTTC. It specifies CASSGNFEGASYEQYF.

The chain uses TRBV29-1 and TRBJ2-4; weak D call: TRBD2 (5 bases). The germline V gene has CDR1 SQVTM and CDR2 ANQGSEA. The CDR3 is 11 amino acids. V dropped 7 bases and J dropped 7 bases, with 11 bases sitting between them. In DNA, the CDR3 is TGCAGCGCCCGTGGGAGCAACATTCAGTACTTC. This translates into CSARGSNIQYF.

The chain is built from TRBV21-1 and TRBJ1-3. TRBV21-1 is annotated as a pseudogene. This CDR3 region has 17 residues. The CDR3 DNA reads TGTGCCAGCAGCAAAATGAAGGAGGACATCTCTGGAAACACCATATATTTT. This encodes CASSKMKEDISGNTIYF.

The J gene is TRBJ1-1, the V gene TRBV29-1; 9 bases are a match to TRBD1. Germline CDR1 and CDR2: SQVTM and ANQGSEA. The CDR3 has 14 amino acids. V was clipped by 8 bases and J by 6 bases; unmatched bases: 13. The CDR3 loop reads CSINRGRFSSEAFF. In DNA, the CDR3 is TGCAGCATAAACAGGGGGCGCTTTTCTTCTGAAGCTTTCTTT.